The subject of this entry is one T cell receptor (beta chain). The antigen remains unidentified. Construction of TCR beta libraries relied on iRepertoire HTBI primers and on Arm-PCR targeting CDR3 regions. One entry per CDR3 protein results from TCRdb running MiXCR on the multiplex PCR reads. Of about 220,000 distinct CDR3 sequences listed, roughly 19% are singletons. The data are from a study of regulatory T cells in long-lasting Graves disease. Overall study results and limits: Persistent disease was characterized by preferential usage of TRBV28, TRBJ1-2 and TRBJ2-5.

V was pared by 3 bases and J by 3 bases, with 5 bases of the junction left unmatched. The CDR3 has 14 residues. CDR1 and CDR2 from the germline V gene are SQVTM and ANQGSEA. Time point denoted: newly diagnosed GD, antithyroid drugs for less than 3 months. The TCR library was made from RNA that had been extracted from PBMCs in TRIzol. These same data were also listed under a study on T cells in Graves' hyperthyroidism and ophthalmopathy. That study adds: Most clonotypes that expanded in the thyroid above 0.001 also showed up in blood.

This TCR was recovered from a woman in her thirties with Graves disease. V gene TRBV29-1 combines with J gene TRBJ1-1, with 9 bases matching TRBD1. Material: peripheral blood mononuclear cells (PBMCs), obtained at new diagnosis, from a patient treated with antithyroid drugs. CDR3 sequence: CSVDTRQGDTEAFF. CDR3 sequence (DNA): TGCAGCGTTGACACCCGACAGGGGGACACTGAAGCTTTCTTT.